Below, one T cell receptor (beta chain) is given with its context. Its target is not known. The entry originates in a study of OX40 agonist ivuxolimab in advanced cancers. General study findings and limits: CD8+ T cells averaged more expanded clones than CD4+.

V shed 7 bases and J shed 7 bases, with 19 bases lying between them. The germline CDR1 and CDR2 sequences are MDHEN and SYDVKM. This CDR3 is 15 amino acids long. Data came from immunoSEQ multiplex PCR; TCRdb stores just in-frame clones and leaves some out. The profile shows roughly 14,000 clones, roughly 87% of them singletons. The chain couples TRBV28 to TRBJ1-4, with D possibly TRBD1 on 5 matching bases. The source material was CD4+ or CD8+ T cells sorted from blood, sampled in a trial of the OX40 agonist ivuxolimab. The receptor's source is an adult with an advanced solid tumor such as melanoma, head and neck, liver or kidney cancer. The CDR3 is CASTFEGRVTEKLFF. CDR3 nucleotide sequence: TGTGCCAGCACCTTCGAGGGGAGGGTGACTGAAAAACTGTTTTTT.